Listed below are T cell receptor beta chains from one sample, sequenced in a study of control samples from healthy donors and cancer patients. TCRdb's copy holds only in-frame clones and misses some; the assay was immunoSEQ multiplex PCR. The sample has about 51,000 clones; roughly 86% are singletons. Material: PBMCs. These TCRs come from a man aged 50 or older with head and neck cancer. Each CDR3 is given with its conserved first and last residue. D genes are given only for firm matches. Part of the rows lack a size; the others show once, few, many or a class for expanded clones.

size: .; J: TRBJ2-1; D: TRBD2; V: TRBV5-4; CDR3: CASSLAAGGPINEQFF; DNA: TGTGCCAGCAGCTTGGCTGCGGGGGGGCCGATCAATGAGCAGTTCTTC
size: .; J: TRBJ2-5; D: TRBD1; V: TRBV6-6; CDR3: CASSYSGTGGETQYF; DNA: TGTGCCAGCAGTTACTCCGGGACAGGGGGAGAGACCCAGTACTTC
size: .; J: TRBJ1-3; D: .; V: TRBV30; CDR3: CAWSVSQPGGGNTIYF; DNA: TGTGCCTGGAGTGTAAGCCAGCCCGGGGGTGGAAACACCATATATTTT
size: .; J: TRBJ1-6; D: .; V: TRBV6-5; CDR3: CASSRTYNNSPLHF; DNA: TGTGCCAGCAGTCGGACGTACAATAATTCACCCCTCCACTTT
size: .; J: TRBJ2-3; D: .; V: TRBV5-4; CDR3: CASSFRGMAGLGTDTQYF; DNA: TGTGCCAGCAGCTTTCGAGGGATGGCGGGATTGGGCACAGATACGCAGTATTTT
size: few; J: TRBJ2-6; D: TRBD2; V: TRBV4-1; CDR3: CASSQEETSGILSGANVLTF; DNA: TGCGCCAGCAGCCAAGAGGAAACTAGCGGGATCCTCTCTGGGGCCAACGTCCTGACTTTC
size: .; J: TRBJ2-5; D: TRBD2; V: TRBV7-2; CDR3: CASSLGTSGGSGETQYF; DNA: TGTGCCAGCAGCTTAGGTACTAGCGGGGGAAGTGGAGAGACCCAGTACTTC
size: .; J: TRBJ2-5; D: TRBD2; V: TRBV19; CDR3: CASTTLAGGVETQYF; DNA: TGTGCCAGTACCACACTAGCGGGAGGGGTTGAGACCCAGTACTTC
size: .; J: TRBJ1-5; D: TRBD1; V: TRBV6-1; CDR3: CASSEMGQGAQPQHF; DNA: TGTGCCAGCAGTGAAATGGGACAGGGGGCCCAGCCCCAGCATTTT
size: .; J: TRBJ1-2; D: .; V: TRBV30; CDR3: CAWSVGIDYLLGWGYTF; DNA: TGTGCCTGGAGTGTGGGAATTGACTATCTCTTAGGCTGGGGCTACACCTTC
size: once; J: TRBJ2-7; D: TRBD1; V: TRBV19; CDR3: CASSGQGLDEQYF; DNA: TGTGCCAGTAGCGGACAGGGTTTGGACGAGCAGTACTTC
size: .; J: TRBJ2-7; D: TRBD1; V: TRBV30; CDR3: CAWRNTGGVYEQYF; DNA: TGTGCCTGGAGAAATACAGGGGGAGTCTACGAGCAGTACTTC
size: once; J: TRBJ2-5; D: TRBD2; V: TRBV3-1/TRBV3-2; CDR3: CASSDAGERSQETQYF; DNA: TGTGCCAGCAGCGACGCGGGAGAGCGAAGTCAAGAGACCCAGTACTTC